These 25 T cell receptor beta chains share one sample of origin, sequenced in a study of blood T cell repertoires in COVID-19. TCRdb's copy holds only in-frame clones and misses some; the assay was immunoSEQ multiplex PCR. The profile shows 150,000 to 200,000 clones, roughly 80% of them singletons. Material: peripheral blood. The receptors derive from a woman between 35 and 50 years old with acute or convalescent COVID-19.

The V call is TRBV2, the J call TRBJ2-7, with 7 positions matching TRBD1. The CDR3 is 14 residues long. V dropped 6 bases and J dropped 2; count of bases not matched to a gene: 7. Germline lookup yields CDR1 SNHLY and CDR2 FYNNEI. The CDR3 loop reads CASRQGQSTYEQYF. CDR3 sequence (DNA): TGTGCCAGCAGACAGGGACAGAGCACCTACGAGCAGTACTTC.

The rearrangement links TRBV4-1 to TRBJ1-3; 7 bases map to TRBD1. Germline CDR1 reads MGHRA; CDR2 reads YSYEKL. The CDR3 spans 15 residues. Germline trimming cut 8 bases from V and 4 bases from J; bases unmatched to any gene: 11. As DNA, the CDR3 is TGCGCCAGCCAGACAGGGCCATTATTGGGAAACACCATATATTTT. It specifies CASQTGPLLGNTIYF.

The V gene is TRBV5-4, the J gene TRBJ2-2; 13 bases match TRBD2. The germline CDR1 and CDR2 sequences are SGHNT and YYREEE (reference sequence). This CDR3 contains 17 residues. Trimming took 5 bases from V and 5 from J; bases not matched to a gene: 9. For the CDR3, the DNA is TGTGCCAGCAGTCCTGGACTAGCGGGAGTTCTTACCGGGGAGCTGTTTTTT. Protein sequence: CASSPGLAGVLTGELFF.

V is TRBV9 and J is TRBJ1-1, with D perhaps TRBD1 (5 bases). Trimming removed 1 base at V and 1 base at J, with 5 bases between. The CDR3 runs 13 residues. CDR1 is SGDLS and CDR2 is YYNGEE in the germline V gene. CDR3 coding DNA: TGTGCCAGCAGCGTACAGGGGAACACTGAAGCTTTCTTT. This translates into CASSVQGNTEAFF.

This chain links TRBV19 with TRBJ2-2, with D maybe TRBD2 (5 bases). Between the trimmed V and J ends, which lost 3 bases and 4 bases, there was a span of 12 bases. Germline-derived CDR1 and CDR2 are LNHDA and SQIVND (reference sequence). CDR3 length equals 15 residues. The CDR3 here is CASSIQGAGTGELFF. DNA of the CDR3: TGTGCCAGTAGTATTCAAGGTGCGGGCACCGGGGAGCTGTTTTTT.

This clone has a handful of counts. The V and J genes are TRBV19 and TRBJ2-7; D remains ambiguous. The CDR3 covers 12 residues. The ends were cut back, 5 bases at V and 2 bases at J, with 7 bases in the middle. The germline gives CDR1 LNHDA, CDR2 SQIVND (reference sequence). Here the CDR3 reads CASSGHTYEQYF. The CDR3 DNA reads as TGTGCCAGTAGTGGGCACACCTACGAGCAGTACTTC.

This chain connects TRBV5-8 to TRBJ2-1; 10 positions agree with TRBD2. CDR1 and CDR2 (germline): SGHTS, YDEGEE. J was trimmed by 4 bases and V by 3 bases; bases with no gene match: 7. The CDR3 is 16 amino acids. CDR3 protein: CASSSGSGRGYNEQFF. The CDR3 coding sequence is TGTGCCAGCAGCTCCGGAAGCGGGAGGGGGTACAATGAGCAGTTCTTC.

The V and J genes are TRBV21-1 and TRBJ2-4; the table's D call TRBD2 went unverified against the DNA. TRBV21-1 represents a pseudogene. This CDR3 has 17 residues. This chain's CDR3 is CASSKTSGIEAKNIQYF. The CDR3 DNA reads as TGTGCCAGCAGCAAGACTAGCGGGATTGAAGCCAAAAACATTCAGTACTTC.

The V call is TRBV24-1, the J call TRBJ2-1, with 10 bases aligning to TRBD1. J lost 4 bases, V lost 2 bases, and 4 bases had no gene match. Germline assignment: CDR1 KGHDR and CDR2 SFDVKD. The CDR3 runs 16 residues. This CDR3 reads CATSDWGTGEYNEQFF. As DNA, the CDR3 is TGTGCCACCAGTGATTGGGGGACAGGGGAGTACAATGAGCAGTTCTTC.

The chain couples TRBV27 to TRBJ2-7; tentative D call: TRBD1 (6 bases). The CDR3 covers 16 residues. The V end lost 3 bases, the J end lost 2 bases, and 17 bases lay between the germline ends. In germline, CDR1 is MNHEY, CDR2 SMNVEV (reference sequence). As DNA, the CDR3 is TGTGCCAGCAGTTTTTTGGTGGGGGCGTCCACCTACGAGCAGTACTTC. Residues: CASSFLVGASTYEQYF.

The rearrangement links TRBV27 to TRBJ2-1, with a tentative D call TRBD2 (6 bases). The CDR3 extends over 15 amino acids. Germline CDR1 reads MNHEY; CDR2 reads SMNVEV (reference sequence). Trimming shortened V by 1 base and J by 4 bases, and 11 bases separated the two germline ends. CDR3 amino acids: CASSLLRDPYNEQFF. In DNA form, the CDR3 reads TGTGCCAGCAGTTTATTGCGGGATCCGTACAATGAGCAGTTCTTC.

The chain couples TRBV12-3 or TRBV12-4 to TRBJ1-1; tentatively, D is TRBD1 (6 bases). Trimming pared 6 bases from V and 6 bases from J, leaving 14 bases between. The length of the CDR3 is 13 residues. The CDR3 reads CASSPLEGAEAFF. In nucleotides, the CDR3 is TGTGCCAGCAGCCCCCTAGAGGGGGCTGAAGCTTTCTTT.

The chain recombines TRBV4-1 with TRBJ2-3, with 10 bases aligning to TRBD2. Trimming cost V 7 bases and J 3 bases; bases outside gene matches: 1. The CDR3 totals 13 residues. CDR1 and CDR2 from the germline V gene are MGHRA and YSYEKL. For the CDR3, the DNA is TGCGCCAGCAAAGCGGGGGGGACAGATACGCAGTATTTT. Translated: CASKAGGTDTQYF.

The table lists this clone with a few counts. The genes are TRBV3-1 (or the pseudogene TRBV3-2) and TRBJ1-1; tentatively, D is TRBD1 (6 bases). Trimming cost V 0 bases and J 7 bases, with 18 bases left between them. From germline, CDR1 is LGHDT and CDR2 YNNKEL (reference sequence). The CDR3 has 16 amino acids. CDR3 sequence (DNA): TGTGCCAGCAGCCAAGAGCCCACAGGGATGGAAGGTGAAGCTTTCTTT. It specifies CASSQEPTGMEGEAFF.

The rearrangement joins TRBV19 to TRBJ2-2; TRBD2 aligns across 8 bases. Germline trimming cut 7 bases from V and 3 bases from J; bases unmatched to any gene: 7. This CDR3 spans 15 amino acids. The germline V gene encodes CDR1 LNHDA and CDR2 SQIVND (reference sequence). CDR3 sequence: CASNNGRAYTGELFF. The CDR3 coding sequence is TGTGCCAGTAATAACGGGAGGGCCTACACCGGGGAGCTGTTTTTT.

The count of this clone is one. V and J are TRBV28 and TRBJ1-3; D possibly corresponds to TRBD1 (6 bases). CDR3 length: 17 amino acids. Germline values: CDR1 MDHEN, CDR2 SYDVKM. V was shortened by 0 bases and J by 0 bases, with 12 bases between the two germline ends. The DNA of the CDR3 is TGTGCCAGCAGTTTATGGGGGGCTGATAGCTCTGGAAACACCATATATTTT. It translates to CASSLWGADSSGNTIYF.

The rearrangement links TRBV7-9 to TRBJ2-7; D is unclear. The CDR3 spans 14 residues. Per germline, CDR1 SEHNR and CDR2 FQNEAQ (reference sequence). Trimming took 4 bases from V and 1 from J, leaving 11 bases between them. CDR3: CASSYGLLSYEQYF. The DNA for the CDR3 is TGTGCCAGCAGCTATGGCCTCCTGTCCTACGAGCAGTACTTC.

J is TRBJ1-6 and V is TRBV6-6, with 7 bases fitting TRBD1. J lost 6 bases, V lost 0 bases, and 2 bases had no gene match. This CDR3 region has 15 residues. Germline assignment: CDR1 MNHNY and CDR2 SVGAGI (reference sequence). The CDR3 is CASSYSNRGNSPLHF. CDR3 nucleotide sequence: TGTGCCAGCAGTTACTCCAACAGGGGTAATTCACCCCTCCACTTT.

The J gene is TRBJ2-1, the V gene TRBV5-1; the match to TRBD2 covers 10 bases. The J segment lost 4 bases and the V segment lost 4 bases, leaving 14 bases of the junction unmatched. CDR1 and CDR2 (germline): SGHRS, YFSETQ. The CDR3 covers 18 residues. CDR3 loop: CASSPGGLAGVQYNEQFF. CDR3 nucleotide sequence: TGCGCCAGCAGCCCCGGGGGGCTAGCGGGGGTTCAATACAATGAGCAGTTCTTC.

The J gene is TRBJ2-3, the V gene TRBV9; weak D call: TRBD2 (6 bases). Per the germline V gene, CDR1 is SGDLS and CDR2 is YYNGEE. The CDR3 is 16 amino acids. V lost 0 bases and J 0 bases, leaving 11 bases between the germline ends. CDR3 nucleotide sequence: TGTGCCAGCAGCGTAGGTGGCGGGGTTAGCACAGATACGCAGTATTTT. Residues: CASSVGGGVSTDTQYF. The full variable domain, completed using reference TRBV9 and TRBJ2-3, is DSGVTQTPKHLITATGQRVTLRCSPRSGDLSVYWYQQSLDQGLQFLIQYYNGEERAKGNILERFSAQQFPDLHSELNLSSLELGDSALYFCASSVGGGVSTDTQYFGPGTRLTVL.

The chain couples TRBV9 to TRBJ2-7, with 7 bases lining up with TRBD1. The CDR3 has 12 amino acids. Germline trimming cut 3 bases from V and 3 bases from J; bases unmatched to any gene: 0. The germline CDR1 and CDR2 sequences are SGDLS and YYNGEE. CDR3 nucleotide sequence: TGTGCCAGCAGCGGGGACAGCTACGAGCAGTACTTC. Encoded protein: CASSGDSYEQYF.

This clone was detected a few times. The chain employs TRBV5-1 and TRBJ2-3; possibly TRBD1 for D (7 bases). V was pared by 4 bases and J by 7 bases, with 22 bases between. The CDR3 is 16 residues long. CDR1 is SGHRS, CDR2 YFSETQ, per germline. CDR3 nucleotide sequence: TGCGCCAGCAGCCCGGGGAGCGGAGGGGGCGAAAATACGCAGTATTTT. This translates into CASSPGSGGGENTQYF.

The rearrangement uses TRBV9 and TRBJ2-1; TRBD2 matches 7 bases. The germline V gene has CDR1 SGDLS and CDR2 YYNGEE. The V gene end was trimmed by 3 bases and the J gene end by 3 bases; junction bases not matched to a gene: 12. The CDR3 extends over 17 amino acids. CDR3 DNA: TGTGCCAGCAGCGCACTCACCGGACTAGGAAGCTACAATGAGCAGTTCTTC. This gives the protein CASSALTGLGSYNEQFF.

The chain employs TRBV21-1 and TRBJ1-6; TRBD1 reflects the table's D call only, with no check against the DNA. TRBV21-1 represents a pseudogene. The CDR3 runs to 14 residues. CDR3 nucleotides: TGTGCCAGCACCCGGACAGGGGGTTATTCACCCCTCCACTTT. The encoded protein is CASTRTGGYSPLHF.

The chain has TRBV6-2 or TRBV6-3 and TRBJ1-1; D possibly corresponds to TRBD1 (6 bases). CDR3 size: 14 residues. Trimming pared 5 bases from V and 5 bases from J, leaving 15 bases between. The germline gives CDR1 MNHEY, CDR2 SVGEGT. CDR3 region: CASSNRALGTEAFF. The CDR3 DNA is TGTGCCAGCAGTAACAGGGCTTTGGGTACTGAAGCTTTCTTT.